This T cell receptor beta chain was sequenced for a study of control samples from healthy donors and cancer patients. Trimming took 1 base from V and 3 from J, leaving 6 bases between them. Germline V gene lookup returns CDR1 MGHRA and CDR2 YSYEKL. This CDR3 is built from 13 residues. TCRdb's copy holds only in-frame clones and misses some; the assay was immunoSEQ multiplex PCR. The table shows approximately 70,000 clones, with 89% occurring only once. The sequencing input was PBMCs. The clonotype originates from a man aged 55 to 70 with colorectal cancer. The chain recombines TRBV4-1 with TRBJ1-1; no reliable D call. For the CDR3, the DNA is TGCGCCAGCAGCCAAGCTGGGGACACTGAAGCTTTCTTT. Translated, it gives CASSQAGDTEAFF.